What follows is one TCR beta chain and its context. The specificity of this receptor is unknown. Per-nucleotide qualities are absent, and no much larger clonotype sits a single base away. The method was the immunoSEQ multiplex PCR assay. A mixture of 60 forward primers for TCR Vbeta segments and 13 reverse primers for TCR Jbeta segments was used in the multiplex PCR. The CDR3 region of rearranged TCR beta genes was amplified from genomic DNA with a multiplex PCR assay. The Illumina HiSeq System was used to sequence the amplified TCR beta libraries as 87-base-pair reads. Regarding the original processing steps: A later analysis counted around 72 million unique TCR beta chains across the 666 repertoires, and 10 million to 11 million of these chains were shared by at least two donors. Raw reads were error-corrected and collapsed into unique sequences by a nearest-neighbor algorithm in which closely related sequences were merged to remove PCR and sequencing errors. CDR3 sequences were aligned to IMGT reference sequences to assign V, D and J gene segments. For a sequence to be retained, at least a six-nucleotide match to both a V gene segment and a J gene segment was required. A rearrangement was called productive if the CDR3 had no stop codons and remained in frame with V and J, and every other rearrangement was called non-productive. Following IMGT convention, CDR3 was defined as the stretch from the second conserved V-encoded cysteine to the conserved J-encoded phenylalanine. In an earlier analysis of just under 600 of the donors, sequences lacking an unambiguous match to a single V gene segment were excluded. An earlier analysis of roughly 590 of the donors called V segments functional above 56.7% productive rearrangements and segregating when the between-donor standard deviation exceeded 5%. A statistical classification framework was developed to diagnose cytomegalovirus status using the catalog of TCR beta chain sequences. V and J gene assignment, in a later analysis, came from comparing TCR nucleotide sequences with IMGT/GENE-DB human TR gene sequences. In a later analysis, CDR3 sequences and most-parsimonious VDJ recombination scenarios were assigned using the TCRdist pipeline. A later analysis defined each TCR beta chain by its CDR3 amino acid sequence plus V-gene family, and excluded reads lacking a unique V-gene family. A later analysis removed nearly 600 highly shared, low-generation-probability nucleotide sequences to deal with suspected cross-contamination and a sequencing artifact. A later analysis calculated a clonal expansion index for each public chain from normalized within-repertoire ranks of inferred template counts. Generation probabilities in a later analysis came from a VDJ recombination model fitted to out-of-frame rearrangements, and those results were checked against IGoR. Hypergeometric tests were used in a later analysis to score TCR-TCR, TCR-HLA and TCR-CMV co-occurrence, with a repertoire-size bias correction applied to the TCR pairs. To estimate false discovery rates, a later analysis permuted the HLA or CMV assignments 20 times. In a later analysis, co-occurring TCRs were grouped using DBSCAN, with TCRdist sequence similarity added in when clustering inside HLA-allele-positive subsets. Repertoires with fewer than 30,000 or more than 120,000 public chains, plus five repertoires with anomalous nucleotide sharing, were excluded from co-occurrence clustering. The table was pulled from immuneACCESS by TCRdb, which kept in-frame rearrangements only. Such tables lose some clones; where checked, under half of the loss comes from unresolved V genes, and the rest has no known cause. The V and J calls and clone size come from that table; D and trimming were worked out from the DNA. This sample is represented by 150,000 to 180,000 clones; about 84% of them were singletons. Around 5.2% of the sample comes from the top ten.

The sample originates from a study of cytomegalovirus exposure and HLA in healthy donors (dated by TCRdb to about 2017). Background on the whole study: An earlier analysis of roughly 610 of the donors reported 250 to 350 Gb of sequence data and 90 million to 120 million unique TCR beta sequences obtained from about 180 million T cells. The number of typed donors differed by locus: roughly 629-640 for A, B, C, DRB1 and DQB1; 500 to 550 for DQA1; about 600 for DPA1; and about 470 for DPB1. Both class I and class II loci were covered by HLA typing, at four-digit resolution. High-throughput TCR immunosequencing, statistical association of individual TCRs with disease status, and machine learning were combined to predict cytomegalovirus infection status. The genetic ancestry cluster associated with self-reported Caucasian donors included about four fifths of the 350 to 500 genotyped donors. In the later analysis, no new phenotypic data were used to find candidate immune exposures; instead, reliance was placed on TCR beta sequences and their occurrence across donors. An early release covering about 600 HLA-typed donors comprised 300 to 350 gigabases of sequencing data and tens of millions of unique TCR sequences. In an earlier analysis of roughly 600 of the donors, high-throughput TCR beta sequencing was used to judge whether each TCR beta V gene segment behaved as functional or pseudogenic. To study patterns of TCR occurrence, a later analysis re-analyzed previously published TCR beta repertoires from more than 550 donors and added high-resolution HLA genotyping. Genome-wide SNP genotypes for about three fifths of the 666 donors were used in a later genetic analysis, which treated that subset as a discovery cohort. Besides the first cohort of approximately 710 subjects, a separate validation cohort made up of roughly 130 different subjects was used. The T cell repertoires of several hundred subjects were profiled by immunosequencing and related to cytomegalovirus serostatus. Every repertoire in the discovery cohort had been generated on one and the same sequencing platform. Alongside the repertoire data, information on donor age, sex, ethnicity and CMV serostatus was compiled. Among about 370 genotyped donors of the cohort, an average of about 220,000 unique TCR beta nucleotide sequences was sequenced per donor, of which about 19% were non-productive. The aim of the study was to test whether cataloging public T cell receptors could identify signatures of past pathogen exposure. Because of strong linkage in the cohort, roughly five DR-DQ haplotypes were treated as single units for association and clustering. The paper's findings and limits, for the study overall: The sequencing pipeline was judged likely to have produced a cluster of highly shared sequence variants as a technical artifact. Roughly uniform sequencing depth across donors was assumed in presence/absence analyses, although this assumption may not hold. In a later analysis, several top co-occurrence clusters were reported to appear linked to parvovirus B19, influenza, CMV and Epstein-Barr virus. In a later analysis, TCR association rates were found to vary across HLA loci, with the most associated TCRs seen for DRB1 alleles and the fewest for HLA-C alleles. When HLA alleles, especially DR and DQ, strongly co-occurred, attributing TCR associations to individual alleles was difficult. This cohort had only TCR beta chains sequenced, and the lack of alpha or paired-chain data limited which features could be detected. Broadly in line with IMGT annotations, most TCR beta V segments showed up in productive rearrangements about 87% or about 30% of the time in an earlier analysis of several hundred of the donors. Linkage disequilibrium might explain the correlated functional status among segregating V segments, but an unknown experimental factor could not be excluded. Because counts were too low, 15 or so rarely observed V segments, including chromosome 9 orphons, were excluded from the earlier analysis of 500 to 700 of the donors. Most TCR sequences were observed very rarely across donors, whereas some public TCRs were present in many individuals. A later analysis found that HLA-associated TCR beta chains were more clonally expanded and had lower generation probabilities than equally common non-associated chains. CMV serostatus was the only immune exposure information available for the cohort. HLA typing was unavailable for some donors at each locus, so association tests used only the typed subset. A later genetic analysis reported fewer N-insertions in productive TCRs among donors in an Asian-associated ancestry cluster than the roughly 670-donor mean. A few of the identified cytomegalovirus-associated TCR beta chains were confirmed in vitro to be specific for cytomegalovirus antigens. The study listed 164 TCR beta chains as associated with cytomegalovirus. A further reported finding was that TCR beta sequences accurately predicted the HLA-A and HLA-B alleles for most subjects in the first cohort. A later analysis associated 17,000 or so TCR beta sequences with specific HLA alleles at a false discovery rate of 0.05. According to a later analysis, most CMV-associated TCR beta chains appeared to be HLA-restricted, and the HLA associations seemed to be driven largely by CMV exposure. Some IMGT-functional V segments, including TRBV6-2 and TRBV6-3, could not be told apart with the 87-base-pair reads, so those segments were excluded. It was suggested by the authors that the approach could potentially be generalized to other disease states and immunological phenotypes. In both the original and validation cohorts, the classifier was reported to diagnose cytomegalovirus status with high specificity and sensitivity. An association between a missense DCLRE1C variant and V-gene and J-gene trimming of TCR beta chains was found in a later genetic analysis and replicated in an independent cohort.

The cohort was made up of approximately 670 healthy bone marrow donors. At the time of sampling, every cohort member was nominally healthy, though immune exposures that went unrecorded were likely present. The donor tested CMV seropositive and was one of the 289 seropositive cohort members. Each donor provided a peripheral blood sample, and peripheral blood mononuclear cells were used for TCR beta sequencing. The Qiagen DNeasy Blood Extraction Kit was used to extract genomic DNA from the blood cell samples. CDR1 is given as SGHNT and CDR2 as YYREEE, both from the germline V gene (reference sequence). Reading from cysteine to phenylalanine, the CDR3 counts 16 amino acids. Solely the CDR3 DNA is kept, with 48 bases framed from the first base. V ends up 1 base short and J 0 bases short, with an unmatched junction base count of 7.

Sequencing was done on a sample of PBMCs. The chain uses TRBV5-4 and TRBJ2-7, and TRBD1 aligns with 7 junction nucleotides. The receptor's source is a woman between 40 and 50 years old in good health and CMV-seropositive. The nucleotide sequence reads TGTGCCAGCAGCTTGAGTACCCGGACAGGCTCCTACGAGCAGTACTTC. It translates as CASSLSTRTGSYEQYF.